The clone carrying this T cell receptor beta chain turned up a few times. The beta constant-region primer was an equimolar mix of two oligonucleotides covering TRBC1 and TRBC2. TCRdb itself ran the UMI-ligation and nested PCR reads through MiXCR, one entry per CDR3 protein. This sample carries about 85,000 distinct CDR3 sequences, approximately 14% of them seen once, and the ten largest clones take roughly 0.9%. CDR1 is SGHRS, CDR2 YFSETQ, per germline. CDR3 length equals 14 residues. Between the trimmed V and J ends, which lost 0 bases and 8 bases, there was a span of 13 bases. The sample originates from a study of naive and memory T cell subsets.

This TCR was recovered from a human donor in good health. The sample taken for sequencing was central memory CD4+ T cells from blood. This chain links TRBV5-1 with TRBJ2-3; D not resolved. DNA of the CDR3: TGCGCCAGCAGCTTGGAAGTAGATGTAGGTACGCAGTATTTT. The encoded protein is CASSLEVDVGTQYF.